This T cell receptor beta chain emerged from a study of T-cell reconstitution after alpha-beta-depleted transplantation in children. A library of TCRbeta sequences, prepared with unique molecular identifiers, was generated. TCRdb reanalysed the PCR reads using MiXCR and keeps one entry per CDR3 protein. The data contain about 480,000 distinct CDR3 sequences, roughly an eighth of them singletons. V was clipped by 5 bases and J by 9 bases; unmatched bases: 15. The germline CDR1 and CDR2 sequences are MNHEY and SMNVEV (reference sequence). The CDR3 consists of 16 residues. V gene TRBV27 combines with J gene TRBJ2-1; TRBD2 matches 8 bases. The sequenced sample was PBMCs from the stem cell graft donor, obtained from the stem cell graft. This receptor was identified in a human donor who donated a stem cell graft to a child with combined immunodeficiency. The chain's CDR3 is CASSPSAGAPGTEQFF. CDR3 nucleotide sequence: TGTGCCAGCAGTCCGTCAGCGGGGGCGCCGGGTACTGAGCAGTTCTTC.